Sequencing of this T cell receptor (beta chain) was carried out in a study of neoadjuvant nivolumab and ipilimumab in lung cancer. The germline gives CDR1 SGHTA, CDR2 FQGNSA. The CDR3 runs to 14 residues. Trimming shortened V by 1 base and J by 4 bases, and 10 bases separated the two germline ends. Generated by immunoSEQ multiplex PCR, the TCRdb table keeps only in-frame clones and is missing some. Of about 18,000 clones listed, 65% to 80% are singletons. This clone was observed a handful of times. The chain employs TRBV7-2 and TRBJ2-5; TRBD2 is a possible D gene (5 bases). The receptor was derived from an adult with non-small cell lung cancer. The sequencing here drew on tumor tissue, taken after neoadjuvant nivolumab, alone or with ipilimumab, at or shortly before surgery. The CDR3 loop reads CASSLGTGLETQYF. The CDR3 coding sequence is TGTGCCAGCAGCTTAGGAACGGGATTAGAGACCCAGTACTTC.